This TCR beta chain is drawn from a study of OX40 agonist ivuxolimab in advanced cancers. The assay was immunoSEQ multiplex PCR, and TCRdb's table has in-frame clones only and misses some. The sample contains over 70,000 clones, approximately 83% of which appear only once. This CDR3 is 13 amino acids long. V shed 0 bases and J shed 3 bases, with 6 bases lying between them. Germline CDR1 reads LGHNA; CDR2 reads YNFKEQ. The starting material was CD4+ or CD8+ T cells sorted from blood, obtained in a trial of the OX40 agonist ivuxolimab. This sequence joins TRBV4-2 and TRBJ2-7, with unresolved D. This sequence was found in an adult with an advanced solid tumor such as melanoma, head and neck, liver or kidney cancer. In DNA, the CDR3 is TGTGCCAGCAGCCAAGATGCGAGCTACGAGCAGTACTTC. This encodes CASSQDASYEQYF.